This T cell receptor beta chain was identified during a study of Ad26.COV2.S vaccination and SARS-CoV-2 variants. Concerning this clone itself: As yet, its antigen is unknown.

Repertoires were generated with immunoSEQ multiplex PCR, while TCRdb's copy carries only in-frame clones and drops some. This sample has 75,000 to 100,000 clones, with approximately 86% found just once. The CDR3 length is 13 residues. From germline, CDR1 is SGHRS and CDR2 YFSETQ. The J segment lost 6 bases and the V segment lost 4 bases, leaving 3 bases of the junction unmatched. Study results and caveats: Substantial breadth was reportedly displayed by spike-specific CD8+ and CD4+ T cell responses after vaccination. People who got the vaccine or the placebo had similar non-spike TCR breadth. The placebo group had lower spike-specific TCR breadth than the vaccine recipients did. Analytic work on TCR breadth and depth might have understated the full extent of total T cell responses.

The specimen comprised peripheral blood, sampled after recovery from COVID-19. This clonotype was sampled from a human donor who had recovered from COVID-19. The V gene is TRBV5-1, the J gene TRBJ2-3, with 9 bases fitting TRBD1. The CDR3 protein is CASSDRGADTQYF. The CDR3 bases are TGCGCCAGCAGCGACAGGGGGGCCGATACGCAGTATTTT. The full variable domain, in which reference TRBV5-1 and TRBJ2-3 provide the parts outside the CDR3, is KAGVTQTPRYLIKTRGQQVTLSCSPISGHRSVSWYQQTPGQGLQFLFEYFSETQRNKGNFPGRFSGRQFSNSRSEMNVSTLELGDSALYLCASSDRGADTQYFGPGTRLTVL.